Following are 22 T cell receptor beta chains from one sample sequenced in a study of T-cell reconstitution after alpha-beta-depleted transplantation in children. Molecular barcoding with unique molecular identifiers was used for the TCRbeta library. TCRdb used MiXCR to reprocess the PCR reads, holding one entry per CDR3 protein. The sample lists about 420,000 distinct CDR3 sequences, under 13% occurring once. The sample in question was PBMCs from the stem cell graft donor, obtained from the stem cell graft. These receptor sequences come from a human donor who donated a stem cell graft to a child with acute myeloid leukemia.

The genes are TRBV18 and TRBJ2-5; D ambiguous. In germline, CDR1 is KGHSH, CDR2 LQKENI. This CDR3 comprises 14 residues. Trimming pared 1 base from V and 4 bases from J, leaving 10 bases between. CDR3 residues: CASSPRVDAETQYF. Here the CDR3 DNA reads TGTGCCAGCTCACCACGGGTGGACGCAGAGACCCAGTACTTC.

This clonotype was detected many times. The CDR3 reads CSARDAGDYGYTF. CDR3 sequence (DNA): TGCAGTGCTAGAGATGCCGGAGACTATGGCTACACCTTC. The rearrangement uses TRBV20-1 and TRBJ1-2; D remains ambiguous. The CDR3 extends over 13 amino acids. The germline V and J ends were trimmed by 0 bases and 3 bases, with 8 bases remaining between them. Per germline, CDR1 DFQATT and CDR2 SNEGSKA (reference sequence).

V is TRBV7-2 and J is TRBJ1-6; D remains ambiguous. This CDR3 comprises 14 residues. In germline, CDR1 is SGHTA, CDR2 FQGNSA. Trimming shortened V by 0 bases and J by 10 bases, and 10 bases separated the two germline ends. The CDR3 sequence: CASSLAVSRSPLHF. CDR3 sequence (DNA): TGTGCCAGCAGCTTAGCGGTCAGTCGATCACCCCTCCACTTT.

The chain recombines TRBV13 with TRBJ2-1; 8 bases fit TRBD1. The trim removed 5 bases at V and 3 bases at J, leaving 12 bases unmatched. CDR3 length: 17 residues. Germline-derived CDR1 and CDR2 are PRHDT and FYEKMQ (reference sequence). The CDR3 reads CASSPPLDRDYYNEQFF. CDR3 DNA sequence: TGTGCCAGCAGCCCCCCCCTGGACAGGGATTACTACAATGAGCAGTTCTTC.

This clonotype was seen once. The V call is TRBV12-3 or TRBV12-4, the J call TRBJ1-2; a possible D gene is TRBD1 (5 bases). The length of the CDR3 is 13 residues. Trimming took 3 bases from V and 6 from J, leaving 11 bases between them. The CDR3 spells CASSFRGVNGYTF. The DNA for the CDR3 is TGTGCCAGCAGTTTTCGGGGGGTCAATGGCTACACCTTC.

This sequence joins TRBV13 and TRBJ1-2, with D unclear. In germline, CDR1 is PRHDT, CDR2 FYEKMQ (reference sequence). The ends were cut back, 5 bases at V and 7 bases at J, with 14 bases in the middle. The CDR3 contains 13 residues. The CDR3 DNA follows: TGTGCCAGCAGCCCCGGCGGAGGGTTTGGCTACACCTTC. It codes for CASSPGGGFGYTF. The full variable domain, in which reference TRBV13 and TRBJ1-2 provide the parts outside the CDR3, is AAGVIQSPRHLIKEKRETATLKCYPIPRHDTVYWYQQGPGQDPQFLISFYEKMQSDKGSIPDRFSAQQFSDYHSELNMSSLELGDSALYFCASSPGGGFGYTFGSGTRLTVV.

The V gene is TRBV9, the J gene TRBJ1-2, with 9 bases matching TRBD1. The CDR3 loop spans 14 amino acids. CDR1 SGDLS and CDR2 YYNGEE come from the germline V gene. V shed 0 bases, J shed 6 bases, and the junction held 3 bases outside the gene matches. In DNA, the CDR3 is TGTGCCAGCAGCGTAGGGGACAGGGTTCATGGCTACACCTTC. Amino acid sequence: CASSVGDRVHGYTF.

V usage is TRBV20-1 and J usage is TRBJ2-7; maybe TRBD2 (6 bases). Trimming removed 4 bases at V and 3 bases at J, with 13 bases between. Germline CDR1 DFQATT, CDR2 SNEGSKA (reference sequence). The length of the CDR3 is 13 residues. In DNA, the CDR3 is TGCAGTGCTACCCGGGACTTAAACTACGAGCAGTACTTC. The encoded protein is CSATRDLNYEQYF.

This clonotype turned up a few times. The V call is TRBV5-8, the J call TRBJ1-2; D gene unclear. Between the trimmed V and J ends, which lost 4 bases and 3 bases, there was a span of 10 bases. The CDR3 consists of 13 residues. Looked up from germline, CDR1 is SGHTS and CDR2 is YDEGEE. CDR3 nucleotides: TGTGCCAGCAGCGTGGTGACGGACTATGGCTACACCTTC. Translation gives CASSVVTDYGYTF.

This clonotype was counted only a few times. The chain couples TRBV11-2 to TRBJ2-7; 10 nucleotides match TRBD2. There are 16 residues in the CDR3. CDR1 is SGHAT, CDR2 FQNNGV, per germline. Trimming took 6 bases from V and 3 from J; bases not matched to a gene: 11. The CDR3 sequence is CASSQGLAETFYEQYF. Written as DNA, the CDR3 is TGTGCCAGCAGTCAAGGACTAGCGGAGACCTTCTACGAGCAGTACTTC.

In its sample, this clonotype was seen a few times. CDR3 in amino acids: CASSSRGANEKLFF. For the CDR3, the DNA is TGTGCCAGCAGCTCCCGGGGGGCTAATGAAAAACTGTTTTTT. The V call is TRBV12-3 or TRBV12-4, the J call TRBJ1-4, with a possible D match to TRBD1 (5 bases). The CDR3 runs 14 residues. V was clipped by 6 bases and J by 3 bases, with 11 bases between them.

A single count supports this clonotype. V usage is TRBV7-9 and J usage is TRBJ2-2; TRBD1 matches at 8 bases. There are 14 residues in the CDR3. The germline V gene has CDR1 SEHNR and CDR2 FQNEAQ (reference sequence). With V trimmed by 4 bases and J by 7 bases, 5 bases remained unmatched. CDR3 sequence (DNA): TGTGCCAGCAGCTCACGACAGGGGAACGGGGAGCTGTTTTTT. Its protein product is CASSSRQGNGELFF. Variable domain in full (rest from reference TRBV7-9 and TRBJ2-2): DTGVSQNPRHKITKRGQNVTFRCDPISEHNRLYWYRQTLGQGPEFLTYFQNEAQLEKSRLLSDRFSAERPKGSFSTLEIQRTEQGDSAMYLCASSSRQGNGELFFGEGSRLTVL.

This clonotype was seen ten or more times. The J gene is TRBJ2-1, the V gene TRBV20-1, with 8 bases lining up with TRBD2. The germline V gene encodes CDR1 DFQATT and CDR2 SNEGSKA (reference sequence). The CDR3 is 11 residues long. The V gene end was trimmed by 6 bases and the J gene end by 13 bases; junction bases not matched to a gene: 8. The CDR3 here is CSASGTSLQFF. The CDR3 DNA reads as TGCAGTGCGTCCGGGACTAGTCTCCAGTTCTTC.

This clonotype was seen a few times. The chain recombines TRBV20-1 with TRBJ2-7; D might be TRBD1 or TRBD2, each matching 5 bases. V lost 5 bases, J lost 3 bases, and 11 bases lay in between. There are 12 residues in the CDR3. Germline-derived CDR1 and CDR2 are DFQATT and SNEGSKA (reference sequence). In DNA, the CDR3 is TGCAGTGCTTGGGGACCCCACTACGAGCAGTACTTC. Its protein is CSAWGPHYEQYF.

This clonotype has a handful of counts. This chain connects TRBV6-1 to TRBJ1-1, with 11 bases aligning to TRBD1. V gave up 6 bases and J gave up 5 bases; unmatched junction bases: 8. The CDR3 has 15 residues. Germline CDR1 and CDR2: MNHNS and SASEGT. CDR3: CASRPRDRGFTEAFF. In DNA, the CDR3 is TGTGCCAGCAGGCCCCGGGACAGGGGGTTTACTGAAGCTTTCTTT.

The chain employs TRBV19 and TRBJ2-7; D remains unclear. There are 14 residues in the CDR3. The germline V gene encodes CDR1 LNHDA and CDR2 SQIVND (reference sequence). Deletions cut 10 bases from V and 0 bases from J, with 16 bases between. Written as DNA, the CDR3 is TGTGCCACTCTGGACGACACCAACTCCTACGAGCAGTACTTC. Its protein product is CATLDDTNSYEQYF.

In its sample, this clonotype was seen a few times. The chain links TRBV20-1 to TRBJ2-6, with D perhaps TRBD2 (5 bases). V was shortened by 5 bases and J by 1 base, with 9 bases between the two germline ends. CDR1 is DFQATT and CDR2 is SNEGSKA in the germline V gene (reference sequence). CDR3 length: 14 residues. The CDR3 DNA sequence: TGCAGTGCTCCCTCGGGGTCTGGGGCCAACGTCCTGACTTTC. Protein sequence: CSAPSGSGANVLTF.

This clonotype was counted ten times or more. V usage is TRBV6-2 or TRBV6-3 and J usage is TRBJ2-7; the match to TRBD1 covers 8 bases. V was clipped by 6 bases and J by 2 bases; unmatched bases: 15. Looked up from germline, CDR1 is MNHEY and CDR2 is SVGEGT. The CDR3 has 17 residues. The CDR3 DNA reads TGTGCCAGCAGCCGGCTGACAGGGGCTGCGATTACCTACGAGCAGTACTTC. Amino acids: CASSRLTGAAITYEQYF.

The V and J genes are TRBV9 and TRBJ2-5, with 8 bases fitting TRBD2. CDR3 length equals 16 residues. Trimming took 3 bases from V and 4 from J; bases not matched to a gene: 11. Germline CDR1 SGDLS, CDR2 YYNGEE. The CDR3 DNA follows: TGTGCCAGCAGCGAGACGGGAGGGGCTGTTGGAGAGACCCAGTACTTC. Translating it yields CASSETGGAVGETQYF.

To note about this clonotype: One junction end disagrees with the germline gene, perhaps due to a read error. V gene TRBV3-1 combines with J gene TRBJ2-1, with a tentative D call TRBD2 (6 bases). Germline CDR1 LGHDT, CDR2 YNNKEL (reference sequence). CDR3 length: 16 residues. In DNA form, the CDR3 reads TGTGCCTGCAGCCAAGAGGCGGGGTCTTCGATCAATGAGCAGTTCTTC. This gives the protein CACSQEAGSSINEQFF.

This clonotype was counted many times. Sequence at one end of the junction differs from germline and may be a read error. The CDR3, as DNA: TGTGCCAGCAGCGCCGGAGAGACCCAGTACTTC. Translated: CASSAGETQYF. The chain couples TRBV5-1 to TRBJ2-5, with unresolved D. Germline CDR1 is SGHRS and CDR2 is YFSETQ. This CDR3 is 11 amino acids long.

This clonotype was observed a handful of times. This chain links TRBV4-1 with TRBJ1-1; tentatively, D is TRBD1 (6 bases). This CDR3 has 17 residues. The germline gives CDR1 MGHRA, CDR2 YSYEKL. Trimming cost V 1 base and J 1 base, with 16 bases left between them. Here the CDR3 reads CASSQAPPGGANTEAFF. In DNA, the CDR3 is TGCGCCAGCAGCCAAGCCCCCCCCGGGGGGGCGAACACTGAAGCTTTCTTT.